Listed below are T cell receptor beta chains from one sample, sequenced in a study of OX40 agonist ivuxolimab in advanced cancers. The repertoire was sequenced with immunoSEQ multiplex PCR; TCRdb's copy has only in-frame clones and lacks some. The sample lists around 100,000 clones, roughly nine tenths occurring once. Sequenced material: CD4+ or CD8+ T cells sorted from blood, taken in a trial of the OX40 agonist ivuxolimab. The receptor source for this set is an adult with an advanced solid tumor such as melanoma, head and neck, liver or kidney cancer. Both conserved end residues are part of each CDR3.

V gene: TRBV14; J gene: TRBJ1-1; CDR3 protein: CASSQGLQNTAAFF
V gene: TRBV2; J gene: TRBJ1-5; CDR3 protein: CASSPEGGNQPQHF
V gene: TRBV6-1; J gene: TRBJ2-2; CDR3 protein: CAALQANTGELFF
V gene: TRBV30; J gene: TRBJ1-2; CDR3 protein: CAWSTLRGSGYTF
V gene: TRBV7-2; J gene: TRBJ2-5; CDR3 protein: CASSTRETQYF
V gene: TRBV6-6; J gene: TRBJ1-2; CDR3 protein: CASSQPGDHYGYTF
V gene: TRBV28; J gene: TRBJ2-5; CDR3 protein: CASSLPQETQYF
V gene: TRBV4-3; J gene: TRBJ2-3; CDR3 protein: CASRYRFGASGVTDTQYF
V gene: TRBV30; J gene: TRBJ1-2; CDR3 protein: CAWRVRGQGAQGYTF
V gene: TRBV5-4; J gene: TRBJ1-3; CDR3 protein: CASSLGSGNTIYF
V gene: TRBV6-1; J gene: TRBJ2-1; CDR3 protein: CASRDRGTNEQFF
V gene: TRBV4-3; J gene: TRBJ1-2; CDR3 protein: CASSHRGTGTSYGYTF
V gene: TRBV19; J gene: TRBJ2-5; CDR3 protein: CASSLGTGGLQETQYF
V gene: TRBV11-3; J gene: TRBJ1-1; CDR3 protein: CASSLGEGAEAFF
V gene: TRBV7-8; J gene: TRBJ1-1; CDR3 protein: CASSLSTLNTEAFF
V gene: TRBV7-2; J gene: TRBJ1-1; CDR3 protein: CASSLVGGGANTEAFF
V gene: TRBV30; J gene: TRBJ2-4; CDR3 protein: CAWSSGELAKNIQYF
V gene: TRBV30; J gene: TRBJ2-3; CDR3 protein: CACRTGLSTDTQYF
V gene: TRBV5-4; J gene: TRBJ2-1; CDR3 protein: CASSLTGSSYNEQFF
V gene: TRBV6-1; J gene: TRBJ1-3; CDR3 protein: CASSGQFQNTIYF
V gene: TRBV29-1; J gene: TRBJ1-2; CDR3 protein: CSVEEYTF
V gene: TRBV6-4; J gene: TRBJ1-4; CDR3 protein: CASNRDRGDEKLFF
V gene: TRBV27; J gene: TRBJ1-2; CDR3 protein: CASSLFGRGINYGYTF
V gene: TRBV14; J gene: TRBJ1-1; CDR3 protein: CASSQGERGAFF
V gene: TRBV30; J gene: TRBJ1-6; CDR3 protein: CAWSTANSPLHF
V gene: TRBV28; J gene: TRBJ2-5; CDR3 protein: CASSARETQYF
V gene: TRBV5-1; J gene: TRBJ2-3; CDR3 protein: CASSRGPDTQYF